This T cell receptor (beta chain) was observed in a study of cytomegalovirus exposure and HLA in healthy donors. Germline V gene data show CDR1 as SNHLY and CDR2 as FYNNEI. This CDR3 is 14 amino acids long. J was trimmed by 7 bases and V by 6 bases; bases with no gene match: 5. PCR primers comprised 60 Vbeta and 13 Jbeta primers. This table comes from immunoSEQ multiplex PCR, and its TCRdb copy is limited to in-frame clones, with some not included. In the table there are roughly 200,000 clones, approximately 11% of which are singletons. The genes are TRBV2 and TRBJ1-6; TRBD1 agrees at 8 bases. What was sequenced was PBMCs. The TCR originated in a man aged 45-60 years in good health and CMV-seropositive. CDR3: CASSSGTGNSPLHF. DNA for the CDR3: TGTGCCAGCAGCAGCGGGACAGGCAATTCACCCCTCCACTTT. Supplemented by reference TRBV2 and TRBJ1-6, the full variable domain reads EPEVTQTPSHQVTQMGQEVILRCVPISNHLYFYWYRQILGQKVEFLVSFYNNEISEKSEIFDDQFSVERPDGSNFTLKIRSTKLEDSAMYFCASSSGTGNSPLHFGNGTRLTVT.